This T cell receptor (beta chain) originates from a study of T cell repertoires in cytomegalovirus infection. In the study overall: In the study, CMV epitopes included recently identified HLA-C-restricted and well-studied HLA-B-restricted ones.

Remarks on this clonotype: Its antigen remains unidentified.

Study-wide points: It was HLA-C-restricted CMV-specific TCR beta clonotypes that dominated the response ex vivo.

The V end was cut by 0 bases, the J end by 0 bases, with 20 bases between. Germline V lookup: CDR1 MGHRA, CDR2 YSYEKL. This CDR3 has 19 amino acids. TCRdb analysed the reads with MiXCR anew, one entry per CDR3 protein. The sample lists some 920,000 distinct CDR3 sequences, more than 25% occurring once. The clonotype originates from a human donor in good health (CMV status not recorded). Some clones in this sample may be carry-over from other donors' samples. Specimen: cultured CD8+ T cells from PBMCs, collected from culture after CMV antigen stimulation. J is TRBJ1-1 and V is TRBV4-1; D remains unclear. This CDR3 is CASSQDSDLTRSMNTEAFF. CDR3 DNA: TGCGCCAGCAGCCAAGATTCGGACTTAACACGCTCCATGAACACTGAAGCTTTCTTT.